This T cell receptor (beta chain) was sequenced during a study of shared clonotypes between healthy human individuals. For the study at large: Per-donor plates numbered three CD4 naive, three CD4 memory, two CD8 naive and one CD8 memory.

The germline CDR1 and CDR2 sequences are MNHEY and SVGAGI. This CDR3 region has 15 residues. The V and J ends lost 2 bases and 3 bases respectively, with 10 bases between them. Study observations and caveats: When naive CD4 clonotypes were compared across a handful of donors, about 4.8% were shared. Among the subsets, naive ones generally showed larger estimated richness than memory ones.

Naive CD8 populations comprised CD45RO-negative cells positively selected for CCR7, excluding terminally differentiated effector memory CD45RA+ cells. All the donors were Caucasian adults who lived in Nashville, Tennessee. This table comes from immunoSEQ multiplex PCR, and its TCRdb copy is limited to in-frame clones, with some not included. The table shows around 1.9 million clones, with 93% occurring only once. A remark on this clone: Its antigen is still unknown.

Specimen: naive CD8+ T cells from PBMCs. J is TRBJ2-2 and V is TRBV6-5; D possibly matches TRBD1 or TRBD2 (6 bases each). This TCR was recovered from a man aged 18 to 29 in good health. Some clones in this sample may be carry-over from other donors' samples. The CDR3 region is CASSYDRGDTGELFF. The CDR3 DNA reads TGTGCCAGCAGTTACGATAGGGGGGACACCGGGGAGCTGTTTTTT.